The 7 T cell receptor beta chains given below trace back to one sample, sequenced in a study of cytomegalovirus exposure and HLA in healthy donors (dated by TCRdb to the late 2010s). Library construction relied on the immunoSEQ multiplex PCR assay. The multiplex PCR relied on a mix of 60 forward primers for TCR Vbeta segments and 13 reverse primers for TCR Jbeta segments. Not all clones reach the TCRdb copy of this immuneACCESS table, which keeps in-frame sequences only. Checked studies attribute under half of the gap to unresolved V genes and leave the rest unexplained. The sample contains 150,000 to 200,000 clones, about three quarters of them found a single time. The top ten hold about 0.93% of the sample. Material: PBMCs. The receptors here all came from a woman in her forties or fifties in good health and CMV-seropositive.

This clone was counted between two and nine times. Other DNA sequences of this sample code for an identical CDR3. This chain uses TRBV18 with TRBJ2-7; D remains ambiguous. This CDR3 contains 13 residues. V lost 2 bases and J 0 bases, leaving 5 bases between the germline ends. CDR1 and CDR2 from the germline V gene are KGHSH and LQKENI. CDR3 in amino acids: CASSPTSSYEQYF. The DNA of the CDR3 is TGTGCCAGCTCACCAACCAGCTCCTACGAGCAGTACTTC.

This clone was seen a single time. The chain employs TRBV7-9 and TRBJ2-7; D possibly corresponds to TRBD2 (6 bases). Between the trimmed V and J ends, which lost 5 bases and 5 bases, there was a span of 19 bases. This CDR3 contains 15 residues. Germline values: CDR1 SEHNR, CDR2 FQNEAQ (reference sequence). The CDR3 reads CASSRTTGLANEQYF. DNA for the CDR3: TGTGCCAGCAGCCGGACTACTGGACTTGCCAACGAGCAGTACTTC.

The CDR3 spells CASSGTDNSPLHF. In DNA form, the CDR3 reads TGCGCCAGCAGCGGGACAGACAATTCACCCCTCCACTTT. The genes are TRBV5-1 and TRBJ1-6, with 7 bases aligning to TRBD1. The CDR3 has 13 amino acids. Germline CDR1 and CDR2: SGHRS and YFSETQ. V lost 4 bases and J lost 7; bases outside the gene matches: 2.

This clone appeared a few times. V gene TRBV9 combines with J gene TRBJ2-3, with TRBD2 identical over 11 bases. Trimming removed 2 bases from V and 4 bases from J; junction bases left unmatched: 6. CDR3 size: 16 residues. Germline CDR1 and CDR2: SGDLS and YYNGEE. The CDR3 reads CASSVVAGGPADTQYF. The CDR3 DNA reads as TGTGCCAGCAGCGTGGTAGCGGGAGGGCCTGCAGATACGCAGTATTTT.

This clone appeared once. J is TRBJ2-7 and V is TRBV7-2, with TRBD1 matching 9 bases. J lost 4 bases, V lost 4 bases, and 11 bases had no gene match. The CDR3 runs to 16 residues. Germline CDR1 is SGHTA and CDR2 is FQGNSA. CDR3 protein: CASSSYTGTGSYEQYF. The CDR3 DNA follows: TGTGCCAGCAGCTCCTACACCGGGACAGGGTCTTACGAGCAGTACTTC.

V and J are TRBV5-1 and TRBJ2-1; D perhaps matches TRBD1 (6 bases). The CDR3 totals 15 residues. Germline CDR1 reads SGHRS; CDR2 reads YFSETQ. The germline V and J ends were trimmed by 2 bases and 4 bases, with 13 bases remaining between them. This CDR3 is CASSLAQGNYNEQFF. CDR3 nucleotide sequence: TGCGCCAGCAGCTTAGCCCAGGGGAATTACAATGAGCAGTTCTTC.

This CDR3 reads CASSLRQHGYTF. The DNA for the CDR3 is TGTGCCAGCAGCTTGAGACAGCACGGCTACACCTTC. The V and J genes are TRBV7-2 and TRBJ1-2, with D possibly TRBD1 on 5 matching bases. The CDR3 is 12 amino acids. V was pared by 3 bases and J by 8 bases, with 10 bases between. Germline CDR1 and CDR2: SGHTA and FQGNSA.